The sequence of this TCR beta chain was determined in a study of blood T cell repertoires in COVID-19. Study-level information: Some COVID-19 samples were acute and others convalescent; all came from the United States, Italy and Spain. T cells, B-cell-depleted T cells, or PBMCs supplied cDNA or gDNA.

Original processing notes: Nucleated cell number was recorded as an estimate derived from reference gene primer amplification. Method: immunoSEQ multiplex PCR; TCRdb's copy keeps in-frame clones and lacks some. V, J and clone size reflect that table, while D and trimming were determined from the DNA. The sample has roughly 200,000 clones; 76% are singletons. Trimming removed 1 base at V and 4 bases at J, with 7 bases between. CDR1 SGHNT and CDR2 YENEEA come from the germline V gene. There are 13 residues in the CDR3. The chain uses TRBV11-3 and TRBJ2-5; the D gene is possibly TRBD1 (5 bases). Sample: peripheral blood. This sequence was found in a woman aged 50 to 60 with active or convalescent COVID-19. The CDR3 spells CASSLGQGETQYF. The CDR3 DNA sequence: TGTGCCAGCAGCTTAGGGCAGGGAGAGACCCAGTACTTC.